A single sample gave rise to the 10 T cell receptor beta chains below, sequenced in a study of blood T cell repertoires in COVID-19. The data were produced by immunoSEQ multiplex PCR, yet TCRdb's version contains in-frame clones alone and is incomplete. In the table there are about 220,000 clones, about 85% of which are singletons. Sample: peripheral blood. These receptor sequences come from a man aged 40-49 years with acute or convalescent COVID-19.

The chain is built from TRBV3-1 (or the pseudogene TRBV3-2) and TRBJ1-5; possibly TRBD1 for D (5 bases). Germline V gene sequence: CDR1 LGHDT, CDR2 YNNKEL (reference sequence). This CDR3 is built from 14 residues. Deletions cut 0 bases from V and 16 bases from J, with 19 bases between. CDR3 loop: CASSQEVSGRGIHF. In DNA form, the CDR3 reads TGTGCCAGCAGCCAAGAGGTTTCGGGACGGGGGATCCATTTT.

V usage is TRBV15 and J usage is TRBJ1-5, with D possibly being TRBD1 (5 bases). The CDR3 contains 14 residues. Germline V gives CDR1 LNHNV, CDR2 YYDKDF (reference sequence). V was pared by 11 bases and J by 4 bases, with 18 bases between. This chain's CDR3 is CAAAGGGGNQPQHF. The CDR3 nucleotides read TGTGCCGCCGCCGGCGGGGGAGGTAATCAGCCCCAGCATTTT.

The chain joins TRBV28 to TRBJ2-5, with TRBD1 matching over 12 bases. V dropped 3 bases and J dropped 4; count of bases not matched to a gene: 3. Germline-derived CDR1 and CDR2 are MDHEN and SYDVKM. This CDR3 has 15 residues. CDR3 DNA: TGTGCCAGCAGTTTGGGACAGGGGGCCCGAGAGACCCAGTACTTC. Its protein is CASSLGQGARETQYF.

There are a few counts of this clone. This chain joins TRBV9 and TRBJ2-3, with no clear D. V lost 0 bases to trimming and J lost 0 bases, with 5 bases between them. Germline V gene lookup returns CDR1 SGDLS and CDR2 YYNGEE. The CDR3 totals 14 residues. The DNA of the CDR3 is TGTGCCAGCAGCGTAGTGACTAGCACAGATACGCAGTATTTT. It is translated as CASSVVTSTDTQYF.

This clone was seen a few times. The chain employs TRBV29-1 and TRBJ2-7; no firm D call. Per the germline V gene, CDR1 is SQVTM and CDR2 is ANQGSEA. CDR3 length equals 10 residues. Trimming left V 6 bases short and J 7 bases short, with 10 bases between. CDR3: CSVRLREQYF. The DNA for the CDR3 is TGCAGCGTCCGCCTTCGGGAGCAGTACTTC.

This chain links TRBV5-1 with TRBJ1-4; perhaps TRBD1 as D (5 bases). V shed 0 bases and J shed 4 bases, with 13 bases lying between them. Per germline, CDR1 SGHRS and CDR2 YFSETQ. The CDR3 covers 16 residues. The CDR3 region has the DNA TGCGCCAGCAGCTTGGGGGCCACAGGCAGTAATGAAAAACTGTTTTTT. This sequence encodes CASSLGATGSNEKLFF.

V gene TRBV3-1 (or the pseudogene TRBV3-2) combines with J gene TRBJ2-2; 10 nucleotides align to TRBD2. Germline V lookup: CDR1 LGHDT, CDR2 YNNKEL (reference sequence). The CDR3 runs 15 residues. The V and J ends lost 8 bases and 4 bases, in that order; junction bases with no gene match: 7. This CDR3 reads CASWSGGASTGELFF. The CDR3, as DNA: TGTGCCAGCTGGAGCGGGGGGGCTAGCACCGGGGAGCTGTTTTTT.

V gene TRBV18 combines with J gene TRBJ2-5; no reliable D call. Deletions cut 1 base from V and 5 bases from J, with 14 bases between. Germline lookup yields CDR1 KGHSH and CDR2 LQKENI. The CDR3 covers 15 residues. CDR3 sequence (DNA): TGTGCCAGCTCACCACAAGTCGCGCCGGAGGAGACCCAGTACTTC. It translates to CASSPQVAPEETQYF.

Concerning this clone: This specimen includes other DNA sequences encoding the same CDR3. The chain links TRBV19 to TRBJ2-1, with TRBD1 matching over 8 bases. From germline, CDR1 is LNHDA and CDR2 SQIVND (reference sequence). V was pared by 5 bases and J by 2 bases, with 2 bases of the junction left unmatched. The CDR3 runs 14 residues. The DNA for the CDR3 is TGTGCCAGTAGTCCAGGGGGCGCCTACAATGAGCAGTTCTTC. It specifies CASSPGGAYNEQFF.

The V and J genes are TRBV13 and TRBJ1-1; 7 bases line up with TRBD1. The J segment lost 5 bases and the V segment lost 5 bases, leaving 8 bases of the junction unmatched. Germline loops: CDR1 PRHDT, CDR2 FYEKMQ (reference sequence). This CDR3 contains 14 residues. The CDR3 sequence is CASSPQGLGTEAFF. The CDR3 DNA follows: TGTGCCAGCAGCCCACAGGGGTTAGGTACTGAAGCTTTCTTT.